Below are 14 T cell receptor beta chains sequenced from a single sample in a study of beta chain features in type 1 diabetes. Regarding the study as a whole: In all four CD4+ subsets, TCRB CDR3 length was significantly, moderately reduced in type 1 diabetes.

Their specific antigens are unknown. Sequencing targeted expressed TCRB transcripts, as all isolated RNA had been reverse transcribed. The table came from immunoSEQ multiplex PCR; TCRdb's copy has only in-frame clones and leaves some out. The sample contains a few hundred thousand clones, 14% of which appear only once. Specimen: naive CD4+ T cells from blood. Every receptor here comes from a man aged 25 to 45 with type 1 diabetes.

This clone was seen a few times. This chain connects TRBV4-1 to TRBJ2-1; 9 bases line up with TRBD2. Germline V gives CDR1 MGHRA, CDR2 YSYEKL. The CDR3 totals 13 residues. Trimming removed 1 base from V and 16 bases from J; junction bases left unmatched: 8. CDR3 amino acids: CASSQVALAGKFF. The CDR3, as DNA: TGCGCCAGCAGCCAAGTAGCCCTAGCGGGGAAATTCTTC.

This clone was seen a handful of times. The chain combines TRBV18 with TRBJ1-6; weak D call: TRBD1 (5 bases). Per the germline V gene, CDR1 is KGHSH and CDR2 is LQKENI. This CDR3 contains 15 residues. V gave up 2 bases and J gave up 6 bases, with 11 bases separating them. CDR3 in DNA: TGTGCCAGCTCACCAGTGGATCAGGGTAATTCACCCCTCCACTTT. It yields the protein CASSPVDQGNSPLHF.

This chain links TRBV18 with TRBJ2-2, with 7 positions matching TRBD1. The CDR3 runs to 16 residues. Germline V gene lookup returns CDR1 KGHSH and CDR2 LQKENI. The V and J ends lost 4 bases and 5 bases, in that order; junction bases with no gene match: 10. CDR3 nucleotides: TGTGCCAGCTCACAATATTCGGGACAGACAACCGGGGAGCTGTTTTTT. This codes for CASSQYSGQTTGELFF.

This clone was observed a few times. The rearrangement links TRBV7-2 to TRBJ2-3; 11 bases agree with TRBD2. The CDR3 is 16 amino acids. The V segment lost 6 bases and the J segment 1 base; nucleotides outside the gene matches: 6. Per germline, CDR1 SGHTA and CDR2 FQGNSA. CDR3 nucleotide sequence: TGTGCCAGCAGTTTAATACTAGCGGGGGGCACAGATACGCAGTATTTT. Its protein is CASSLILAGGTDTQYF.

The chain couples TRBV2 to TRBJ2-7; 9 nucleotides agree with TRBD1. Germline lookup yields CDR1 SNHLY and CDR2 FYNNEI. This CDR3 region has 13 residues. Trimming at V came to 10 bases and at J to 5 bases, leaving 9 bases not matched to a gene. The CDR3 sequence: CATRGTGYDEQYF. CDR3 in DNA: TGTGCCACCAGGGGGACAGGGTACGACGAGCAGTACTTC.

This clone was observed a few times. The gene calls are TRBV7-2 and TRBJ1-2; TRBD1 agrees at 9 bases. Germline CDR1 is SGHTA and CDR2 is FQGNSA. CDR3 length equals 16 residues. V shed 1 base and J 0 bases; nucleotides not matched to a gene: 3. CDR3 DNA: TGTGCCAGCAGCTTAGACGGGACAGGGACTAACTATGGCTACACCTTC. Its protein is CASSLDGTGTNYGYTF.

CDR3 amino acids: CASSSGTGWPEAFF. CDR3 bases: TGCGCCAGCAGCTCCGGGACAGGGTGGCCTGAAGCTTTCTTT. This chain connects TRBV5-1 to TRBJ1-1, with 9 nucleotides matching TRBD1. This CDR3 has 14 residues. The ends lost 3 bases at V and 6 bases at J; junction bases unmatched: 6. The V gene's germline CDR1 is SGHRS and CDR2 YFSETQ.

The V and J genes are TRBV7-9 and TRBJ2-5; maybe TRBD2 (6 bases). CDR3 length: 17 amino acids. V lost 5 bases and J 1 base, leaving 20 bases between the germline ends. Germline loops: CDR1 SEHNR, CDR2 FQNEAQ (reference sequence). CDR3 residues: CASSPRRRDGFQETQYF. For the CDR3, the DNA is TGTGCCAGCAGCCCTCGTCGGCGGGACGGATTCCAAGAGACCCAGTACTTC. The complete variable domain, with remaining parts taken from reference TRBV7-9 and TRBJ2-5, reads DTGVSQNPRHKITKRGQNVTFRCDPISEHNRLYWYRQTLGQGPEFLTYFQNEAQLEKSRLLSDRFSAERPKGSFSTLEIQRTEQGDSAMYLCASSPRRRDGFQETQYFGPGTRLLVL.

This CDR3 reads CASSPPASGAYNEQFF. The CDR3 DNA reads TGCGCCAGCAGCCCTCCGGCTAGCGGGGCCTACAATGAGCAGTTCTTC. The J gene is TRBJ2-1, the V gene TRBV5-1, with 9 bases that match TRBD2. J lost 2 bases, V lost 4 bases, and 7 bases had no gene match. The V gene's germline CDR1 is SGHRS and CDR2 YFSETQ. The CDR3 extends over 16 amino acids.

The sample holds a few counts of this clone. This chain connects TRBV19 to TRBJ2-5; TRBD1 aligns across 8 bases. The V segment lost 6 bases and the J segment 5 bases; nucleotides outside the gene matches: 8. Per the germline V gene, CDR1 is LNHDA and CDR2 is SQIVND (reference sequence). The CDR3 sequence is 14 residues long. Here the CDR3 DNA reads TGTGCCAGTAGCTTCCAGGGGGCGCAGGAGACCCAGTACTTC. Translation gives CASSFQGAQETQYF.

This rearrangement joins TRBV7-8 to TRBJ2-5, with D maybe TRBD2 (5 bases). V shed 0 bases and J shed 2 bases, with 10 bases lying between them. Looked up from germline, CDR1 is SGHVS and CDR2 is FQNEAQ. The CDR3 covers 15 residues. The CDR3 DNA sequence: TGTGCCAGCAGCTTAGCAGGACGGAGGCAAGAGACCCAGTACTTC. Protein sequence: CASSLAGRRQETQYF. The full variable domain, completed using reference TRBV7-8 and TRBJ2-5, is GAGVSQSPRYKVAKRGQDVALRCDPISGHVSLFWYQQALGQGPEFLTYFQNEAQLDKSGLPSDRFFAERPEGSVSTLKIQRTQQEDSAVYLCASSLAGRRQETQYFGPGTRLLVL.

This clone has more than one count but fewer than ten. V usage is TRBV14 and J usage is TRBJ2-7, with 7 bases identical to TRBD1. CDR1 is SGHDN and CDR2 is FVKESK in the germline V gene. The CDR3 covers 12 residues. The trim removed 4 bases at V and 4 bases at J, leaving 1 base unmatched. The CDR3 spells CASSPTGYEQYF. Here the CDR3 DNA reads TGTGCCAGCAGCCCGACAGGGTACGAGCAGTACTTC.

This clone was detected only a few times. The chain couples TRBV10-3 to TRBJ2-4, with 8 bases identical to TRBD1. Germline CDR1 reads ENHRY; CDR2 reads SYGVKD. The CDR3 is 14 residues long. The J segment lost 8 bases and the V segment lost 0 bases, leaving 3 bases of the junction unmatched. The CDR3 sequence: CAISESGQGYIQYF. The CDR3 DNA follows: TGTGCCATCAGTGAGTCTGGACAGGGATACATTCAGTACTTC.

This clone was observed a few times. V is TRBV7-9 and J is TRBJ1-4; the match to TRBD1 covers 7 bases. V was pared by 0 bases and J by 7 bases, with 2 bases of the junction left unmatched. The length of the CDR3 is 14 residues. Per germline, CDR1 SEHNR and CDR2 FQNEAQ (reference sequence). The CDR3 spells CASSLAAGGEKLFF. As DNA, the CDR3 is TGTGCCAGCAGCTTAGCGGCAGGGGGTGAAAAACTGTTTTTT.